One T cell receptor (beta chain) is described in this entry. The specificity of this receptor is unknown. No clone much larger than this one lies a single base away; base qualities are absent. The method behind the library was the immunoSEQ multiplex PCR assay. DNA from the cultured and isolated CD4+ T cells underwent TCR beta CDR3 sequencing. The authors' pipeline ran thus. Non-productive TCR sequences were removed and reads were trimmed to the CDR3 region, keeping CDR3s of at least 7 amino acids. The MANAFEST web app was used to identify antigen-specific clonotypes by comparing expansion in peptide wells with expansion in reference cultures. Positive clones required FDR<0.05 expansion versus reference and all other wells, odds ratio above 5, and frequency above 0.1% in two replicate wells. A clonotype was defined as cross-reactive if the clonotype was significantly expanded both in SARS-CoV-2 spike wells and in at least one common cold coronavirus spike condition. CDR3 similarity was assessed by Levenshtein distance using the stringdist R package, and unrooted trees were constructed with ape in R 3.6.1. The clones in this table, taken by TCRdb from immuneACCESS, are in-frame only. Not every clone is retained; where verified, under half of the shortfall comes from an unresolved V gene, and the cause of the rest is unknown. For V, J and clone size, that table is used; D and trimming come from the DNA. The sample includes around 25,000 clones, with about four fifths observed a single time. Of the sample, over 1.3% falls within the top ten clones.

This sample was included in a study of vaccination effects on CD4 cells after COVID-19 (dated by TCRdb to between 2021 and 2024). Concerning the study at large: Post-vaccine samples across the study were collected a median of 72 days after the second dose, with a range of 14 to 241. The study compared SARS-CoV-2 spike-specific CD4+ TCR repertoires before and after mRNA vaccination in COVID-19 convalescent patients and infection-naive vaccine recipients. Altogether, around ten COVID-19 convalescent patients and a few SARS-CoV-2-naive healthy vaccine recipients made up the full study. Cultures from other donors in the study were sequenced with the Oncomine TCR Beta short-read assay on an Illumina iSeq 100. The paper as a whole reports these results and caveats: Both infection-induced and vaccine-induced clones contracted markedly at late post-vaccination timepoints, which is consistent with waning T cell responses. The study was limited by a small number of convalescent patients, and early post-infection timepoints were lacking. Among healthy vaccine recipients, nearly all vaccine-induced clones were SARS-CoV-2 mono-reactive, and only 1 of 255 was cross-reactive with common cold coronaviruses.

In the ViraFEST assay, PBMC were stimulated with viral peptide pools, and TCR sequencing was then used to find antigen-specific CD4+ T cell clonotypes based on their expansion. After around 11 days of culture, CD4+ T cells were isolated with the EasySep CD4+ T cell isolation kit. Participants received two doses of either the BNT162b2 or the mRNA-1273 mRNA SARS-CoV-2 vaccine. None of the healthy vaccine recipients had a prior SARS-CoV-2 infection, which was confirmed by nucleocapsid antibody tests that came back negative both before and after vaccination. Each well held two million PBMC cultured in IMDM containing around 5% human AB serum, 10 IU/ml IL-2 and gentamicin, along with roughly 10 ug/ml peptides. Half of the culture medium was replaced with fresh IL-2-containing medium on days 3 and 7. Unless noted otherwise, every peptide stimulation condition was cultured in triplicate wells. PBMC were separated from whole blood using Ficoll-Paque Plus gradient centrifugation and were then either cryopreserved at -140C or used fresh. Overlapping peptide pools spanned the spike proteins of SARS-CoV-2 and the common cold coronaviruses HCoV-NL63, HCoV-OC43 and HCoV-229E. The QIAamp micro DNA kit was used to extract genomic DNA from the cultured CD4+ T cells.

The CDR3 runs 17 amino acids, cysteine and phenylalanine included. The DNA shown is the 51-base CDR3, in frame from base 1. Via the germline V gene, CDR1 is SGHRS and CDR2 YFSETQ. At the junction V is shortened by 3 bases and J by 1 base; bases outside the gene matches: 5. This specimen was CD4+ T cells from PBMCs cultured with HCoV-NL63 spike peptides, taken after COVID-19 vaccination. The meaning of the sample's cell subset or site label: HCoV-NL63 spike overlapping peptide pool stimulation. Recombination linked TRBV5-1 to TRBJ2-5, and 14 junction bases match TRBD2. The clonotype was recovered from a human donor who received a COVID-19 vaccine. Some clones in this sample may be carry-over from other donors' samples. The CDR3 protein: CASSSGLAGGLQETQYF. The DNA is TGCGCCAGCAGCTCAGGACTAGCGGGGGGACTCCAAGAGACCCAGTACTTC. The full variable domain, completed from the reference TRBV5-1 and TRBJ2-5 proteins outside the CDR3, reads KAGVTQTPRYLIKTRGQQVTLSCSPISGHRSVSWYQQTPGQGLQFLFEYFSETQRNKGNFPGRFSGRQFSNSRSEMNVSTLELGDSALYLCASSSGLAGGLQETQYFGPGTRLLVL.